This T cell receptor beta chain was retrieved from a study of T cell repertoires in cytomegalovirus infection. Looking at the study overall: An indication of both CMV infection and matching HLA type came from public TCR beta signatures.

MiXCR was run by TCRdb on the reads, yielding one entry per CDR3 protein. Here the sample spans about 740,000 distinct CDR3 sequences, 35% being singletons. General study points: HLA-C-restricted CMV-specific TCR beta clonotypes were dominant in the ex vivo response. There were carriers of CMV plus the relevant HLA, and cumulative public TCR beta family frequency identified them.

As concerns this clonotype: Its antigen is not known.

With 5 bases clipped from V and 4 bases from J, the junction kept 10 bases outside the gene matches. CDR3 length: 17 amino acids. Germline V gene lookup returns CDR1 SGHRS and CDR2 YFSETQ. Sample: PBMCs. The J gene is TRBJ2-1, the V gene TRBV5-1; 12 bases match TRBD2. This TCR came from a human donor in good health (CMV status not recorded). Some clones in this sample may be carry-over from other donors' samples. The CDR3: CASSWTSGKGGYNEQFF. The CDR3 region has the DNA TGCGCCAGCAGTTGGACTAGCGGGAAGGGGGGATACAATGAGCAGTTCTTC.